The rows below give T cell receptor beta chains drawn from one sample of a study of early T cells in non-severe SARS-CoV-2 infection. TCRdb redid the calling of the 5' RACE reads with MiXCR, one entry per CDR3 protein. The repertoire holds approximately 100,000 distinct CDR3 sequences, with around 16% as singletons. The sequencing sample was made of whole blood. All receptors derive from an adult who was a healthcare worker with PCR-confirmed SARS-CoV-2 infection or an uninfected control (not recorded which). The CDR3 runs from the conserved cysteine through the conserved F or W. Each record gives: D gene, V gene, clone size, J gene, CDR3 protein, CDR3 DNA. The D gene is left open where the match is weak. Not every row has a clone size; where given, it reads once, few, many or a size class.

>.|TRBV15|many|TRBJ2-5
CATSQEVQAGTQYF
TGTGCCACCAGCCAAGAAGTTCAAGCCGGGACCCAGTACTTC
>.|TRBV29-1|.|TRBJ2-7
CSVGSSREQYF
TGCAGCGTTGGCAGTTCCCGCGAGCAGTACTTC
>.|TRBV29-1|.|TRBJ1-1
CSVEEVRGVTEAFF
TGCAGCGTTGAAGAGGTCAGGGGAGTAACTGAAGCTTTCTTT
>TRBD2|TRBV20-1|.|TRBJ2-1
CSADLAGGSGEQFF
TGCAGTGCCGATCTAGCGGGAGGGTCCGGTGAGCAGTTCTTC
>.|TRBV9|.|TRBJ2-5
CASSVTSGAETQYF
TGTGCCAGCAGCGTAACGTCAGGGGCGGAGACCCAGTACTTC
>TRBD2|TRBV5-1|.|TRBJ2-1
CASSSRTSGSDEQFF
TGCGCCAGCAGCTCGAGGACTAGCGGGAGTGATGAGCAGTTCTTC
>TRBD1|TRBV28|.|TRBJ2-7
CASSLPLRTGVPYEQYF
TGTGCCAGCAGTTTACCCCTTCGGACAGGCGTCCCCTACGAGCAGTACTTC
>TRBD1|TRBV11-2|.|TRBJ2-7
CASSQGTALEQYF
TGTGCCAGCAGCCAAGGGACAGCCCTCGAGCAGTACTTC
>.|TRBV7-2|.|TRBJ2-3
CASSTLGGGSDTQYF
TGTGCCAGCAGCACCCTGGGCGGGGGCTCAGATACGCAGTATTTT
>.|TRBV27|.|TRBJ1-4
CASSLSRVGYEKLFF
TGTGCCAGCAGTTTGTCCCGGGTGGGGTATGAAAAACTGTTTTTT
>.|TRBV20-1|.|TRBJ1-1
CSARDNLGYGTEAFF
TGCAGTGCTAGAGATAACTTAGGTTATGGCACTGAAGCTTTCTTT
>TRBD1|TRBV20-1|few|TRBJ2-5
CSARVLKGAGETQYF
TGCAGTGCTAGAGTACTTAAGGGGGCAGGAGAGACCCAGTACTTC
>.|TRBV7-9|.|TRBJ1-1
CASSPPAQDTEAFF
TGTGCCAGCAGCCCCCCCGCACAGGACACTGAAGCTTTCTTT
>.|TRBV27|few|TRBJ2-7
CASSLAGPLYEQYF
TGTGCCAGCAGTTTGGCGGGACCTCTCTACGAGCAGTACTTC
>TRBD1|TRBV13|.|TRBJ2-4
CASSSLRDRLAKNIQYF
TGTGCCAGCAGCTCGCTCCGGGACAGGCTAGCCAAAAACATTCAGTACTTC
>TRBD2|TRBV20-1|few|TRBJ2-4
CSARDPGTSGSSGTKNIQYF
TGCAGTGCTAGGGACCCCGGGACTAGCGGGAGTTCCGGAACCAAAAACATTCAGTACTTC
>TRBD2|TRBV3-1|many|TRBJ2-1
CASSLVGSTSGVGEQFF
TGTGCCAGCAGCCTCGTTGGGTCAACTAGCGGGGTCGGTGAGCAGTTCTTC
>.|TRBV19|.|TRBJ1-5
CASSWGGESNQPQHF
TGTGCCAGCAGCTGGGGGGGTGAGAGCAATCAGCCCCAGCATTTT
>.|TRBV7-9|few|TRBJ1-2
CASSTISRQGNYGYTF
TGTGCCAGCAGCACCATCTCCCGGCAGGGTAACTATGGCTACACCTTC
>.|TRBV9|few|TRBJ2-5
CASSPRIGAGETQYF
TGTGCCAGCAGCCCCCGAATCGGGGCTGGGGAGACCCAGTACTTC
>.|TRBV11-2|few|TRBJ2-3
CASKGDSDTQYF
TGTGCCAGCAAAGGGGACTCAGATACGCAGTATTTT
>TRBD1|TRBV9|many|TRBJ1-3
CASSEQGGPGNTIYF
TGTGCCAGCAGCGAACAGGGGGGTCCTGGAAACACCATATATTTT
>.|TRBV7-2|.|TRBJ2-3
CASSLMGGRTDTQYF
TGTGCCAGCAGTCTGATGGGGGGCCGCACAGATACGCAGTATTTT